This T cell receptor beta chain came from a study of blood T cell repertoires in COVID-19. Germline CDR1 LGHNT, CDR2 FRNRAP. Trimming left V 3 bases short and J 0 bases short, with 17 bases between. This CDR3 region has 18 residues. TCRdb's copy holds only in-frame clones and misses some; the assay was immunoSEQ multiplex PCR. The table has 650,000 to 800,000 clones, about nine tenths seen once. The sequencing input was peripheral blood. The gene calls are TRBV12-5 and TRBJ1-4; the D gene is possibly TRBD1 (6 bases). The receptor's source is a woman between 18 and 30 years old with acute or convalescent COVID-19. This CDR3 reads CASGFHPGGGPTNEKLFF. The CDR3 bases are TGTGCTAGTGGTTTCCACCCCGGGGGGGGGCCAACTAATGAAAAACTGTTTTTT.